This T cell receptor beta chain was identified in a study of response to subunit inactivated influenza vaccine. The CDR3 is 15 residues long. Trimming took 3 bases from V and 1 from J, leaving 12 bases between them. Germline values: CDR1 SGHDN, CDR2 FVKESK. TCRdb fed the RT-PCR reads into MiXCR, producing one record per CDR3 protein. The table has more than 150,000 distinct CDR3 sequences, approximately 9.2% seen once. Overall study results and limits: The study's authors posited that every seasonal influenza vaccination enlists few new T cells.

Details on this clonotype: The antigen is undetermined.

Sequencing was performed on non-naive T cells sorted from PBMCs, taken on the day of vaccination. The TCR comes from a man in his forties or fifties who received an inactivated influenza vaccine. The V call is TRBV14, the J call TRBJ2-5; D remains unclear. CDR3 region: CASSQPGYFQETQYF. The CDR3 DNA sequence: TGTGCCAGCAGCCAGCCCGGGTATTTCCAAGAGACCCAGTACTTC.